This TCR beta chain was captured by sequencing in a study of long-term antiretroviral therapy in people with HIV. Points on this clone: The target antigen is unknown.

The CDR3 totals 15 residues. In germline, CDR1 is MNHEY, CDR2 SVGAGI. Study-wide results and limits: Documentation of ART adherence, viral resistance or therapy changes was absent. Diversity increased after ART yet remained lower than in transplant donor controls. Controls showed broader CDR3 length ranges than did the HIV repertoires.

The cryopreserved samples used held roughly 1-10 million PBMC prior to extraction of DNA. The assay used was immunoSEQ (version v3.0), run at survey level. Data came from immunoSEQ multiplex PCR; TCRdb stores just in-frame clones and leaves some out. The table includes under 50,000 clones, around 85% detected once. The V and J genes are TRBV6-5 and TRBJ2-5, with 7 bases fitting TRBD2. The DNA end favors TRBJ2-7, so the J call may be wrong. This clonotype originated in a woman between 50 and 59 years old with HIV. Sequenced here: unsorted PBMCs, sampled 3.1 years after starting antiretroviral therapy. The CDR3 DNA reads TGTGCCAGCAGTTACTCAGCGGGGAGAACCTACGAGCAGTACTTC. Protein sequence: CASSYSAGRTYEQYF.